Below, one T cell receptor beta chain is given with its context. Its antigen is not identified. The record originates from a study of T-cell reconstitution after alpha-beta-depleted transplantation in children. Findings and caveats of the study: Reportedly, alpha-beta T cells present about two months post-transplant originated from several hundred expanded clones of graft origin. Among T cells one year after transplant, newly produced cells accounted for most counts and diversity.

During its preparation, the TCRbeta library received unique molecular identifiers. One entry per CDR3 protein results from TCRdb running MiXCR on the PCR reads. The sample includes fewer than 550,000 distinct CDR3 sequences, approximately 10% of them seen just once. The V gene lost 0 bases and the J gene lost 0 bases, with 11 bases spanning the gap. The germline gives CDR1 PRHDT, CDR2 FYEKMQ (reference sequence). The CDR3 sequence is 17 residues long. V is TRBV13 and J is TRBJ1-4; no clear D gene. The TCR sequence derives from a female patient aged 2 to 10 who had a stem cell transplant for aplastic anemia, so the T cells may come from the graft donor. The material sequenced was PBMCs, mostly from graft donor cells, taken 180 days after TCRalphabeta/CD19-depleted stem cell transplant. The CDR3 DNA sequence: TGTGCCAGCAGCTTAGGGTCAGGTTGGACAACTAATGAAAAACTGTTTTTT. Its protein product is CASSLGSGWTTNEKLFF. The complete variable domain, with remaining parts taken from reference TRBV13 and TRBJ1-4, reads AAGVIQSPRHLIKEKRETATLKCYPIPRHDTVYWYQQGPGQDPQFLISFYEKMQSDKGSIPDRFSAQQFSDYHSELNMSSLELGDSALYFCASSLGSGWTTNEKLFFGSGTQLSVL.